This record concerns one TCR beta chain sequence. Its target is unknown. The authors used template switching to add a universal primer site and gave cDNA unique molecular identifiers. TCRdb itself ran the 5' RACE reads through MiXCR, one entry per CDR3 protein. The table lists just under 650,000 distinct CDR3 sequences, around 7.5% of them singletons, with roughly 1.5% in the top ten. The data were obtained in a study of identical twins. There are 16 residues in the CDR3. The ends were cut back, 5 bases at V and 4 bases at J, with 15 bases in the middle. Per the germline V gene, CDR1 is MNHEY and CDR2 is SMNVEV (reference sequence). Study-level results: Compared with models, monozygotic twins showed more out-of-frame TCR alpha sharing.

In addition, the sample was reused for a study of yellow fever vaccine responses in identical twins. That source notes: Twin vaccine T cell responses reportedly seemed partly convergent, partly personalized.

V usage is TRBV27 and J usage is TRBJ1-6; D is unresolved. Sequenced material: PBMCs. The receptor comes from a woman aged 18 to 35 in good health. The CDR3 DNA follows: TGTGCCAGCAGTCTAACTAAAAGGAGGTATAATTCACCCCTCCACTTT. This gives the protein CASSLTKRRYNSPLHF.